This record covers a single T cell receptor beta chain. Its antigen is still unknown. Profiled with immunoSEQ multiplex PCR; TCRdb holds only in-frame clones, not every one. There are some 1,100,000 clones in the sample; around 78% occur only once, and 0.4% to 0.55% lies in the top ten. The sample comes from a study of shared clonotypes between healthy human individuals. Study observations and caveats: Clonotypes which were not shared had lower generation probabilities than clonotypes that all four donors shared.

The CDR3 runs to 14 residues. The germline gives CDR1 KGHSH, CDR2 LQKENI. V lost 6 bases to trimming and J lost 4 bases; unmatched junction nucleotides: 1. This TCR was recovered from a man between 18 and 29 years old in good health. Some clones in this sample may be carry-over from other donors' samples. This chain uses TRBV18 with TRBJ2-3; 13 bases map to TRBD2. The sequenced sample consisted of memory CD4+ T cells from PBMCs. The subset: CD45RA-negative fraction. The CDR3 DNA reads TGTGCCAGCTCTACTAGCGGGAGGGCAGATACGCAGTATTTT. Translating gives CASSTSGRADTQYF.